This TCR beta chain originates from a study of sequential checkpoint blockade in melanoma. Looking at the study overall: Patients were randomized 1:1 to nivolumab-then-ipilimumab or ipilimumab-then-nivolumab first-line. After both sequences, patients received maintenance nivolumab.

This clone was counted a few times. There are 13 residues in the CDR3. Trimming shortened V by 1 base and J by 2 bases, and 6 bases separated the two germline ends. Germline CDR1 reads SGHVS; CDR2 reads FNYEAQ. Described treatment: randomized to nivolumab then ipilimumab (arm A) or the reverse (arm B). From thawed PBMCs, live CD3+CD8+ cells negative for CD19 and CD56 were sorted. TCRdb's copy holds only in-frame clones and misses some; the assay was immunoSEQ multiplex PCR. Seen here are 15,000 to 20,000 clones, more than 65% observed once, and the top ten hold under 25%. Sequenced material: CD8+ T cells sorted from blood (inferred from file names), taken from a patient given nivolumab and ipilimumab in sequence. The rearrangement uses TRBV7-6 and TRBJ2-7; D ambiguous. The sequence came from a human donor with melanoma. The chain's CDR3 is CASSLDSAYEQYF. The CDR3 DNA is TGTGCCAGCAGCTTAGATTCCGCCTACGAGCAGTACTTC.